This T cell receptor beta chain is from a study of OX40 agonist ivuxolimab in advanced cancers. In terms of the full investigation: The costimulatory receptor OX40 (CD134) was targeted by ivuxolimab, a fully human IgG2 agonistic monoclonal antibody. Intravenous ivuxolimab was administered to patients every 2 weeks at six dose levels: 0.01, 0.1, 0.3, 1.5, 3 and 10 mg/kg. Of the 50 to 55 patients in dose escalation, some 20 had hepatocellular carcinoma, some 15 had melanoma, 9 had renal cell carcinoma and 9 had head and neck cancer. In the dose-escalation cohort, 82.7% of patients were male, and the mean age was roughly 60 years, with a range of roughly 20 to 85. Patients were allowed to have had prior anti-PD-1, anti-PD-L1 or anti-CTLA-4 therapy, and 40% to 45% of the dose-escalation patients had previously received checkpoint inhibitors. Partial responses were achieved by three dose-escalation patients, of whom one had hepatocellular carcinoma and two had cutaneous melanoma. Peripheral TCRbeta sequencing aimed to test whether ivuxolimab altered TCR sequence diversity and caused clonal T-cell expansion. The paper describes the monotherapy dose-escalation part (N = 52 patients) of the phase I trial of ivuxolimab.

Genomic DNA was isolated from the sorted cells so that the TCRbeta CDR3 region could be sequenced. The immunoSEQ Assay was used for sequencing of TCRbeta CDR3 regions. The clones in this table, taken by TCRdb from immuneACCESS, are in-frame only. Not every clone is retained; where verified, under half of the shortfall comes from an unresolved V gene, and the cause of the rest is unknown. The sample table contains under 20,000 clones; only one count was recorded for less than 95% of them. The top ten constitute approximately 49% of the sample. Counted from cysteine to phenylalanine, this CDR3 has 16 amino acids. Only the CDR3 region is kept as DNA, spanning 48 bases read in frame from base 1. Trimming takes 2 bases from V and 1 base from J, and the germline ends sit 12 bases apart. CDR1 and CDR2 are read off the germline V gene as SGHTS and YDEGEE. The trial excluded patients who had a history of autoimmune disease or who were on systemic immunosuppression. Peripheral blood for TCR sequencing was collected from all dose cohorts at baseline, on cycle 4 day 1, and on cycle 7 day 1. The samples were taken from a phase I, first-in-human, multicenter, open-label dose-escalation trial of ivuxolimab. Adults with locally advanced or metastatic melanoma, renal cell carcinoma, hepatocellular carcinoma or head and neck squamous cell carcinoma were enrolled in the trial. CD4+ and CD8+ T cells were sorted separately from peripheral blood before TCR sequencing.

On the study overall, not on this receptor specifically: In partial responders in the 0.1-3.0 mg/kg groups, normalized peripheral clonal expansion was found to be among the lowest, especially among CD8+ T cells. Clonal expansion of both CD4+ and CD8+ blood T cells was observed from baseline to week 6 at doses 0.1 to 3.0 mg/kg. After ivuxolimab, more expanded clones were found on average in CD8+ T cells than in CD4+ T cells. The antigen specificity of the peripheral T cells that underwent clonal expansion was not determined. Low levels of normalized T-cell clonal expansion were also seen in some patients who did not respond.

Note on this clone: Its antigen is still unknown. The record has no base qualities; no much larger clone is one base away.

The TCR was taken from an adult with an advanced solid tumor such as melanoma, head and neck, liver or kidney cancer. This material consisted of CD4+ or CD8+ T cells sorted from blood, taken in a trial of the OX40 agonist ivuxolimab. The rearrangement joined TRBV5-8 to TRBJ2-2, and perhaps TRBD2 as D gene, on 5 matching bases. CDR3 region: CASSFLGLLNTGELFF. The bases read TGTGCCAGCAGCTTCCTCGGACTCTTGAACACCGGGGAGCTGTTTTTT.